This TCR beta chain was captured by sequencing in a study of blood T cell repertoires in COVID-19. About the study: Some COVID-19 samples were acute and others convalescent; all came from the United States, Italy and Spain.

Original data processing: Amplified reference gene primers provided the basis for estimating nucleated cell counts. Only in-frame clones appear in the TCRdb table, and some are missing; sequencing was by immunoSEQ multiplex PCR. V, J and clone size reflect that table, while D and trimming were determined from the DNA. Seen here are 50,000 to 65,000 clones, more than 70% observed once, and the top ten hold around 4.5%. Germline V gene sequence: CDR1 SGHTA, CDR2 FQGNSA. There are 13 residues in the CDR3. Trimming took off 1 base at V and 6 bases at J, with 6 bases between the two ends. The genes are TRBV7-2 and TRBJ2-2; TRBD2 might be the D (6 bases). The sequenced sample consisted of peripheral blood. This TCR was recovered from a man aged 40-49 years with active COVID-19. As DNA, the CDR3 is TGTGCCAGCAGCTTAGGACTAGCCGGGGAGCTGTTTTTT. Protein sequence: CASSLGLAGELFF.